Presented here are 23 T cell receptor beta chains from one specimen sequenced in a study of blood T cell repertoires in COVID-19. This table comes from immunoSEQ multiplex PCR, and its TCRdb copy is limited to in-frame clones, with some not included. Here the sample spans roughly 210,000 clones, less than 90% being singletons. Material for sequencing was peripheral blood. The source of these receptors is a man between 65 and 85 years old with acute or convalescent COVID-19.

The V call is TRBV15, the J call TRBJ2-2; D gene ambiguous. The ends were cut back, 0 bases at V and 0 bases at J, with 11 bases in the middle. Germline V gene lookup returns CDR1 LNHNV and CDR2 YYDKDF (reference sequence). This CDR3 comprises 17 residues. Written as DNA, the CDR3 is TGTGCCACCAGCAGAGATTTTGTGGGCGCGAACACCGGGGAGCTGTTTTTT. It encodes CATSRDFVGANTGELFF.

The chain has TRBV7-8 and TRBJ2-1; 9 bases map to TRBD2. The CDR3 has 19 amino acids. In germline, CDR1 is SGHVS, CDR2 FQNEAQ. The V and J ends lost 4 bases and 4 bases, in that order; junction bases with no gene match: 17. The CDR3 region has the DNA TGTGCCAGCAGCTCTATAAGGACTAGCGACAAGACGGGATACAATGAGCAGTTCTTC. It yields the protein CASSSIRTSDKTGYNEQFF.

The chain combines TRBV15 with TRBJ2-2, with 10 bases matching TRBD2. Germline CDR1 is LNHNV and CDR2 is YYDKDF (reference sequence). With V trimmed by 0 bases and J by 3 bases, 7 bases remained unmatched. The CDR3 loop spans 18 amino acids. The CDR3 loop reads CATSRDPPSGRYTGELFF. The CDR3 DNA follows: TGTGCCACCAGCAGAGATCCCCCTAGCGGGAGATACACCGGGGAGCTGTTTTTT. The complete variable domain, with remaining parts taken from reference TRBV15 and TRBJ2-2, reads DAMVIQNPRYQVTQFGKPVTLSCSQTLNHNVMYWYQQKSSQAPKLLFHYYDKDFNNEADTPDNFQSRRPNTSFCFLDIRSPGLGDTAMYLCATSRDPPSGRYTGELFFGEGSRLTVL.

The chain employs TRBV28 and TRBJ1-4; 9 bases are a match to TRBD1. Trimming at V came to 6 bases and at J to 2 bases, leaving 4 bases not matched to a gene. The CDR3 has 15 residues. CDR1 MDHEN and CDR2 SYDVKM come from the germline V gene. Here the CDR3 DNA reads TGTGCCAGCAGCTACAGGGGGCAGACTAATGAAAAACTGTTTTTT. The encoded protein is CASSYRGQTNEKLFF.

Remarks on this clone: Germline is not matched at one junction end, which may reflect a read error. This chain connects TRBV11-2 to TRBJ2-7, with TRBD2 as a possible D gene (5 bases). The CDR3 is 12 residues long. Germline V lookup: CDR1 SGHAT, CDR2 FQNNGV. The DNA for the CDR3 is TGTGCCAGCAGCCTCACTAGTAACGTCGAAGACTTC. This codes for CASSLTSNVEDF.

V is TRBV2 and J is TRBJ2-7, with 7 positions matching TRBD1. The CDR3 sequence is 15 residues long. The V gene end was trimmed by 5 bases and the J gene end by 3 bases; junction bases not matched to a gene: 10. In germline, CDR1 is SNHLY, CDR2 FYNNEI. As DNA, the CDR3 is TGTGCCAGCAGTTATTCCGGGACAGCCATCTACGAGCAGTACTTC. Its protein is CASSYSGTAIYEQYF.

The genes are TRBV7-9 and TRBJ2-5, with D tentatively TRBD2 (6 bases). Trimming pared 5 bases from V and 7 bases from J, leaving 11 bases between. The CDR3 totals 12 residues. In germline, CDR1 is SEHNR, CDR2 FQNEAQ (reference sequence). The CDR3 nucleotides read TGTGCCAGCAGCGGACCAGCGGGGACCCAGTACTTC. This gives the protein CASSGPAGTQYF.

The V and J genes are TRBV29-1 and TRBJ2-7; TRBD2 aligns across 11 bases. CDR1 is SQVTM and CDR2 is ANQGSEA in the germline V gene. This CDR3 spans 15 amino acids. V trimming: 1 base; J trimming: 5 bases; junction bases outside the gene matches: 7. CDR3 sequence reads: CSVEVAGGPSDEQYF. The CDR3 DNA is TGCAGCGTTGAAGTAGCGGGAGGGCCTAGCGACGAGCAGTACTTC.

The V call is TRBV7-2, the J call TRBJ2-1, with 8 bases lining up with TRBD1. V was pared by 5 bases and J by 8 bases, with 11 bases of the junction left unmatched. The CDR3 sequence is 15 residues long. Germline values: CDR1 SGHTA, CDR2 FQGNSA. The CDR3 DNA reads TGTGCCAGCAGCATAAGGACGGACAGGGTTTATGAGCAGTTCTTC. It translates to CASSIRTDRVYEQFF.

The CDR3: CASSDQGASEKLFF. CDR3 sequence (DNA): TGCGCCAGCAGCGATCAGGGCGCCAGTGAAAAACTGTTTTTT. The chain combines TRBV5-1 with TRBJ1-4, with D perhaps matching TRBD1 (5 bases). The germline V and J ends were trimmed by 4 bases and 7 bases, with 14 bases remaining between them. Germline CDR1 SGHRS, CDR2 YFSETQ. The CDR3 is made up of 14 amino acids.

This chain connects TRBV28 to TRBJ2-3; D is unclear. The germline CDR1 and CDR2 sequences are MDHEN and SYDVKM. The CDR3 loop spans 16 amino acids. Trimming pared 6 bases from V and 1 base from J, leaving 17 bases between. The CDR3 loop is CASSQIDPEGTDTQYF. For the CDR3, the DNA is TGTGCCAGCAGCCAAATCGACCCTGAGGGCACAGATACGCAGTATTTT.

This chain links TRBV5-1 with TRBJ2-1; the match to TRBD2 covers 12 bases. There are 16 residues in the CDR3. Germline-derived CDR1 and CDR2 are SGHRS and YFSETQ. V lost 0 bases, J lost 8 bases, and 6 bases stayed unmatched. This CDR3 is CASSLVASGRVDEQFF. The CDR3, as DNA: TGCGCCAGCAGCTTGGTGGCTAGCGGGAGGGTGGATGAGCAGTTCTTC.

This clone was observed at least ten times. The chain is built from TRBV4-2 and TRBJ2-7; D is possibly TRBD2 (5 bases). Deletions cut 2 bases from V and 0 bases from J, with 14 bases between. Germline CDR1 is LGHNA and CDR2 is YNFKEQ. This CDR3 comprises 16 residues. The CDR3, as DNA: TGTGCCAGCAGCCAAACCCCAGGAGAGGGCTCCTACGAGCAGTACTTC. Protein product: CASSQTPGEGSYEQYF.

The chain links TRBV5-1 to TRBJ2-1; no firm D call. CDR3 size: 14 residues. V lost 0 bases to trimming and J lost 2 bases, with 6 bases between them. CDR1 SGHRS and CDR2 YFSETQ come from the germline V gene. Here the CDR3 reads CASSLDRPYNEQFF. In nucleotides, the CDR3 is TGCGCCAGCAGCTTGGACAGACCCTACAATGAGCAGTTCTTC.

The chain links TRBV10-3 to TRBJ2-7; D might be TRBD2 (5 bases). The germline V gene encodes CDR1 ENHRY and CDR2 SYGVKD. V was cut by 4 bases and J by 1 base, with 8 bases left in between. The CDR3 runs 13 residues. The CDR3 reads CAISGGGSYEQYF. CDR3 DNA sequence: TGTGCCATCAGTGGTGGAGGATCCTACGAGCAGTACTTC.

This rearrangement joins TRBV6-5 to TRBJ2-5; 7 nucleotides match TRBD2. CDR3 size: 14 residues. The trim removed 7 bases at V and 7 bases at J, leaving 12 bases unmatched. The germline gives CDR1 MNHEY, CDR2 SVGAGI. Here the CDR3 reads CASKWTRNSGTQYF. The DNA for the CDR3 is TGTGCCAGCAAGTGGACTAGAAATTCAGGGACCCAGTACTTC.

V and J are TRBV2 and TRBJ2-2; 9 nucleotides agree with TRBD1. The ends lost 4 bases at V and 5 bases at J; junction bases unmatched: 5. This CDR3 region has 15 residues. From germline, CDR1 is SNHLY and CDR2 FYNNEI. The CDR3 spells CASSGYGTGTGELFF. The CDR3 coding sequence is TGTGCCAGCAGTGGCTACGGGACAGGGACCGGGGAGCTGTTTTTT.

The CDR3 region is CASRNRDSPPDEQFF. For the CDR3, the DNA is TGTGCCAGCAGGAACCGGGATAGCCCACCGGATGAGCAGTTCTTC. V is TRBV6-5 and J is TRBJ2-1; a weak D match, TRBD2 (5 bases). Germline CDR1 and CDR2: MNHEY and SVGAGI. Deletions cut 6 bases from V and 8 bases from J, with 20 bases between. The CDR3 contains 15 residues.

This clone was observed a handful of times. The gene calls are TRBV6-5 and TRBJ2-3, with D perhaps TRBD1 (6 bases). V was shortened by 7 bases and J by 4 bases, with 12 bases between the two germline ends. The CDR3 is made up of 13 amino acids. Germline CDR1 and CDR2: MNHEY and SVGAGI. The CDR3 reads CASIQGSADTQYF. CDR3 coding DNA: TGTGCCAGCATTCAGGGGAGCGCAGATACGCAGTATTTT.

This chain links TRBV6-2 or TRBV6-3 with TRBJ2-1; 13 bases fit TRBD2. The CDR3 is made up of 17 amino acids. The V gene's germline CDR1 is MNHEY and CDR2 SVGEGT. Trimming took 0 bases from V and 3 from J; bases not matched to a gene: 2. As DNA, the CDR3 is TGTGCCAGCAGTTACTCCCGGACTAGCGGGAGCTACAATGAGCAGTTCTTC. Encoded protein: CASSYSRTSGSYNEQFF.

V is TRBV11-2 and J is TRBJ2-5; D perhaps matches TRBD1 (7 bases). The CDR3 is made up of 13 amino acids. CDR1 SGHAT and CDR2 FQNNGV come from the germline V gene. V lost 5 bases and J 3 bases, leaving 10 bases between the germline ends. The CDR3 DNA is TGTGCCAGCAGCCCAGGGGGGAAAGAGACCCAGTACTTC. The encoded protein is CASSPGGKETQYF.

The rearrangement links TRBV7-2 to TRBJ1-2; TRBD1 is a possible D gene (6 bases). V was trimmed by 1 base and J by 4 bases, leaving 13 bases between them. Germline V gene sequence: CDR1 SGHTA, CDR2 FQGNSA. The length of the CDR3 is 15 residues. The CDR3 loop reads CASSLGGQGPYGYTF. CDR3 in DNA: TGTGCCAGCAGCTTAGGCGGTCAGGGGCCCTATGGCTACACCTTC.

This chain uses TRBV11-2 with TRBJ2-2; the D is unclear. This CDR3 has 13 residues. Trimming shortened V by 1 base and J by 5 bases, and 5 bases separated the two germline ends. Germline assignment: CDR1 SGHAT and CDR2 FQNNGV. The CDR3 nucleotides read TGTGCCAGCAGCTTAGGACAAACCGGGGAGCTGTTTTTT. Translated, it gives CASSLGQTGELFF.